The 8 T cell receptor beta chains below were found in one sample sequenced in a study of PD-1 blockade in classical Hodgkin lymphoma. Repertoires were generated with immunoSEQ multiplex PCR, while TCRdb's copy carries only in-frame clones and drops some. The sample carries approximately 10,000 clones, approximately 81% recorded once. Each and every patient relapsed after autologous stem cell transplantation, and patients got differing brentuximab vedotin exposure. From thawed PBMCs, magnetic negative selection was used to isolate the CD8+ T cells. Material: CD8+ T cells from blood, obtained at baseline. These receptors all come from a human donor with classical Hodgkin lymphoma.

The V call is TRBV27, the J call TRBJ1-1, with D possibly being TRBD1 (5 bases). V was pared by 4 bases and J by 5 bases, with 8 bases between. CDR3 size: 12 residues. CDR1 MNHEY and CDR2 SMNVEV come from the germline V gene (reference sequence). The DNA of the CDR3 is TGTGCCAGCAGTTGGGGGGGAACTGAAGCTTTCTTT. Translated, it gives CASSWGGTEAFF.

The chain has TRBV4-2 and TRBJ1-1; D gene unclear. The germline gives CDR1 LGHNA, CDR2 YNFKEQ. Trimming removed 4 bases at V and 0 bases at J, with 9 bases between. This CDR3 has 14 amino acids. In DNA form, the CDR3 reads TGTGCCAGCAGCCGGGAGGTAGTGAACACTGAAGCTTTCTTT. It translates to CASSREVVNTEAFF.

The V gene is TRBV25-1, the J gene TRBJ2-3; D unclear. The germline V gene has CDR1 MGHDK and CDR2 SYGVNS. The CDR3 totals 14 residues. Deletions cut 6 bases from V and 0 bases from J, with 10 bases between. The CDR3 here is CASSLGRSTDTQYF. DNA of the CDR3: TGTGCCAGCAGCTTGGGCAGAAGCACAGATACGCAGTATTTT.

This chain connects TRBV25-1 to TRBJ2-1; 8 positions agree with TRBD1. CDR1 and CDR2 (germline): MGHDK, SYGVNS. The CDR3 contains 14 residues. Trimming removed 9 bases from V and 4 bases from J; junction bases left unmatched: 8. CDR3 nucleotide sequence: TGTGCCAGTGGGCCCCAGGGGGCTTACAATGAGCAGTTCTTC. This gives the protein CASGPQGAYNEQFF.

The rearrangement joins TRBV4-2 to TRBJ1-4; D remains unclear. The V gene lost 1 base and the J gene lost 4 bases, with 10 bases spanning the gap. The germline CDR1 and CDR2 sequences are LGHNA and YNFKEQ. The CDR3 has 15 amino acids. In DNA, the CDR3 is TGTGCCAGCAGCCAAGTATCGAACTTTAATGAAAAACTGTTTTTT. It is translated as CASSQVSNFNEKLFF.

The V call is TRBV29-1, the J call TRBJ2-7; D is unresolved. Trimming pared 0 bases from V and 0 bases from J, leaving 6 bases between. CDR3 length equals 13 residues. The germline V gene has CDR1 SQVTM and CDR2 ANQGSEA. In nucleotides, the CDR3 is TGCAGCGTTGAAGATAAAGACTCCTACGAGCAGTACTTC. Protein: CSVEDKDSYEQYF.

V is TRBV28 and J is TRBJ2-7; 9 bases are a match to TRBD1. The germline CDR1 and CDR2 sequences are MDHEN and SYDVKM. The CDR3 runs to 16 residues. The junction had 9 bases not matched to a gene; V was cut back by 3 bases and J by 3 bases. DNA for the CDR3: TGTGCCAGCAGTTTCTTAAGACAGGGGGGGGACTACGAGCAGTACTTC. It yields the protein CASSFLRQGGDYEQYF.

The V call is TRBV4-3, the J call TRBJ2-1; D is unclear. Per germline, CDR1 LGHNA and CDR2 YSLEER. This CDR3 contains 15 residues. V was shortened by 0 bases and J by 3 bases, with 9 bases between the two germline ends. The CDR3 region has the DNA TGCGCCAGCAGCCAAGATGCCGGCGGCTACAATGAGCAGTTCTTC. It translates to CASSQDAGGYNEQFF.